This is a list of T cell receptor beta chains from one sample in a study of blood T cell repertoires in COVID-19. The protocol was immunoSEQ multiplex PCR, while the TCRdb copy is restricted to in-frame clones and leaves out a portion. Of fewer than 150,000 clones in the sample, approximately 84% were seen once. Sequencing used peripheral blood. The receptors come from a human donor in a cohort sampled during active COVID-19. Each CDR3 is given with its conserved first and last residue.

CDR3aa | v_gene
CASSMGHNTEAFF | TRBV19
CASSPAPGQKIYEQYF | TRBV5-4
CASSYSPAATEAFF | TRBV28
CASSPGGDSPLHF | TRBV18
CASSEGGGYEQYF | TRBV19
CASSLTGGAGNTIYF | TRBV2
CASSLGRANSNEQFF | TRBV11-3
CASSIVAGTSEAFF | TRBV19
CASSAGTSGVNEQFF | TRBV2
CASSSGGNTNEKLFF | TRBV7-9
CASSYGGPYEQYF | TRBV6-6
CASSPKQGNTIYF | TRBV18
CASSFSLAATDTQYF | TRBV28
CASSLGQGYGYTF | TRBV7-2
CASSGFGGGYEQYF | TRBV5-1
CASSSTEAFF | TRBV19
CASSLTGYEQFF | TRBV12-3/TRBV12-4
CASSLEDRGIRGYTF | TRBV5-1
CASSIGVGGSYEQYF | TRBV19
CSASRRQGAYNEQFF | TRBV20-1
CASSQVGGYNEQFF | TRBV3-1/TRBV3-2
CASSRAGVTREKLFF | TRBV4-1
CSASERGTRLTDTQYF | TRBV20-1
CASSLGGDSDTQYF | TRBV6-5
CASSQQGALGNTEAFF | TRBV3-1/TRBV3-2
CASSKRGDTEAFF | TRBV19
CASSWGSGQGNEKLFF | TRBV6-5
CASSQRRGGLYEQYF | TRBV6-5
CAISETGLNYGYTF | TRBV10-3
CASSLNGQANEKLFF | TRBV7-9
CASSQGSYEQYF | TRBV6-5
CASSPDGQGGGNNEQFF | TRBV5-1